This T cell receptor beta chain was found in a study of cytomegalovirus exposure and HLA in healthy donors. The study's findings and limits: Beyond CMV serostatus, there was no information to go on about immune exposure. Clonal expansion, a later analysis showed, was greater in HLA-associated TCR beta chains than in equally common others. Reportedly, TCR beta sequences accurately predicted HLA-A and HLA-B alleles in most subjects. There were a few CMV-associated chains whose specificity for CMV antigens was confirmed in vitro.

60 Vbeta and 13 Jbeta primers were used in PCR. TCRdb keeps only in-frame clones here, not all; method: immunoSEQ multiplex PCR. The table lists around 150,000 clones, roughly 82% of them singletons. Comment on this clone: Antigen unknown.

CDR1 LGHNA and CDR2 YNFKEQ come from the germline V gene. V lost 5 bases to trimming and J lost 7 bases, with 18 bases between them. This CDR3 contains 15 residues. Sequencing was carried out using PBMCs. This TCR came from a girl between 5 and 17 years old in good health and CMV-seropositive. The rearrangement links TRBV4-2 to TRBJ2-1; possibly TRBD2 for D (6 bases). This chain's CDR3 is CASSTRDSRINEQFF. CDR3 bases: TGTGCCAGCAGCACACGGGACTCTCGGATAAATGAGCAGTTCTTC.